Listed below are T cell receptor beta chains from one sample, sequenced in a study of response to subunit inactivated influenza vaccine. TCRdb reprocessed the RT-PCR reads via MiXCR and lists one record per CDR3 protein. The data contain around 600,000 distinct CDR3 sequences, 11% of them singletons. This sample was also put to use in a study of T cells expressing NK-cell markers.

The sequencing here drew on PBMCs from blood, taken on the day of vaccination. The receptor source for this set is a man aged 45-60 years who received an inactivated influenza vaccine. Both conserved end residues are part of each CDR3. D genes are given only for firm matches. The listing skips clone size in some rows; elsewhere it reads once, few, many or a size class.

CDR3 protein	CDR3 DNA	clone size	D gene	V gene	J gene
CASSLSVGVDTIYF	TGTGCCAGCAGCCTCAGTGTCGGGGTGGACACCATATATTTT	.	.	TRBV7-2	TRBJ1-3
CASSQNRLRYNEQFF	TGTGCCAGCAGCCAAAATCGTCTTAGGTACAATGAGCAGTTCTTC	.	.	TRBV14	TRBJ2-1
CASSLSDRAGTEAFF	TGTGCCAGCAGTTTATCGGACAGGGCGGGAACTGAAGCTTTCTTT	.	TRBD1	TRBV12-3/TRBV12-4	TRBJ1-1
CASSLREGPHSGANVLTF	TGTGCCAGCAGCTTACGGGAGGGACCCCACTCTGGGGCCAACGTCCTGACTTTC	.	TRBD2	TRBV7-8	TRBJ2-6
CASSQAWWKGSQETQYF	TGTGCCAGCAGCCAAGCGTGGTGGAAAGGGAGCCAAGAGACCCAGTACTTC	.	.	TRBV14	TRBJ2-5
CASSPPHLYNEQFF	TGTGCCAGCTCACCACCTCACCTCTACAATGAGCAGTTCTTC	few	.	TRBV18	TRBJ2-1
CANSDRDGTDTQYF	TGTGCCAACTCGGACCGGGACGGCACAGATACGCAGTATTTT	few	.	TRBV12-3/TRBV12-4	TRBJ2-3
CASSWTGSTYNEQFF	TGTGCCAGCAGCTGGACGGGCTCAACCTACAATGAGCAGTTCTTC	many	.	TRBV5-6	TRBJ2-1
CASSQGTGYSDTQYF	TGCGCCAGCAGCCAAGGGACAGGGTATTCAGATACGCAGTATTTT	.	TRBD1	TRBV4-1	TRBJ2-3
CASSVWNNPQDPRTIYF	TGTGCCAGCAGCGTTTGGAATAACCCACAGGACCCCCGCACCATATATTTT	few	.	TRBV7-2	TRBJ1-3
CASSPAGVSSYNEQFF	TGCGCCAGCAGTCCAGCGGGAGTCTCCTCCTACAATGAGCAGTTCTTC	few	TRBD2	TRBV5-1	TRBJ2-1
CSVEGAGAGGYTF	TGCAGCGTTGAAGGGGCAGGAGCGGGCGGCTACACCTTC	few	.	TRBV29-1	TRBJ1-2
CAWIGQPNSPLHF	TGTGCCTGGATTGGCCAGCCAAATTCACCCCTCCACTTT	few	.	TRBV30	TRBJ1-6
CATSGKGGLQETQYF	TGTGCCACCAGTGGTAAGGGGGGCCTACAAGAGACCCAGTACTTC	many	.	TRBV24-1	TRBJ2-5
CSARVGGGGNTIYF	TGCAGTGCTAGAGTTGGGGGCGGTGGAAACACCATATATTTT	few	.	TRBV20-1	TRBJ1-3
CASSLGNSDTQYF	TGTGCCAGCAGCTTAGGCAATAGTGATACGCAGTATTTT	few	.	TRBV11-3	TRBJ2-3
CSVEGTGGPYEQYF	TGCAGCGTTGAAGGGACAGGAGGGCCCTACGAGCAGTACTTC	few	.	TRBV29-1	TRBJ2-7
CASSLGGGNYEQYF	TGTGCCAGCAGCTTAGGCGGGGGAAACTACGAGCAGTACTTC	few	TRBD2	TRBV7-2	TRBJ2-7
CASSFASPSTDTQYF	TGTGCCAGCAGTTTTGCTAGCCCAAGCACAGATACGCAGTATTTT	few	.	TRBV28	TRBJ2-3
CSASRTGRAQPQHF	TGCAGTGCTTCAAGGACAGGGCGGGCTCAGCCCCAGCATTTT	.	TRBD1	TRBV20-1	TRBJ1-5
CSASPDPSYEQYF	TGCAGTGCTTCCCCGGACCCCTCATACGAGCAGTACTTC	.	.	TRBV20-1	TRBJ2-7
CSAPGQIRSEAFF	TGCAGTGCGCCGGGACAGATAAGATCTGAAGCTTTCTTT	many	TRBD1	TRBV20-1	TRBJ1-1
CASSPSNRDTQYF	TGTGCCAGCTCACCGTCTAACCGAGATACGCAGTATTTT	.	.	TRBV18	TRBJ2-3
CSVALGTGGTDTQYF	TGCAGCGTTGCACTCGGGACAGGGGGCACAGATACGCAGTATTTT	.	TRBD1	TRBV29-1	TRBJ2-3
CASSLALRTGGLGHSNQPQHF	TGTGCCAGCAGCTTAGCGCTCAGGACAGGGGGACTAGGACATAGCAATCAGCCCCAGCATTTT	few	TRBD1	TRBV7-2	TRBJ1-5
CASSDRRGEAFF	TGTGCCAGCAGCGACCGACGGGGGGAAGCTTTCTTT	few	.	TRBV3-1	TRBJ1-1
CASSRGGRETQYF	TGTGCCAGCTCTCGAGGGGGAAGAGAGACCCAGTACTTC	many	.	TRBV18	TRBJ2-5
CASSRTGTSTDTQYF	TGTGCCAGCAGCCGCACCGGGACTAGCACAGATACGCAGTATTTT	.	.	TRBV12-3/TRBV12-4	TRBJ2-3
CATSRDLLAGVVGEQFF	TGTGCCACCAGCAGAGATTTACTAGCGGGAGTTGTCGGTGAGCAGTTCTTC	few	TRBD2	TRBV15	TRBJ2-1
CSARGQGAWEQYF	TGCAGTGCTAGGGGACAGGGGGCATGGGAGCAGTACTTC	.	TRBD1	TRBV20-1	TRBJ2-7
CASSGGAGRYEQYF	TGTGCCAGCAGTGGGGGGGCAGGCCGCTACGAGCAGTACTTC	.	.	TRBV12-3/TRBV12-4	TRBJ2-7
CASSLARPNTGELFF	TGTGCCAGCAGCTTAGCCCGGCCGAACACCGGGGAGCTGTTTTTT	few	.	TRBV7-2	TRBJ2-2
CSTRLATEQFF	TGCAGTACCCGACTAGCGACTGAGCAGTTCTTC	.	TRBD2	TRBV20-1	TRBJ2-1
CASSLDGLSGNEQFF	TGTGCCAGCAGCTTAGACGGACTCTCCGGGAATGAGCAGTTCTTC	.	.	TRBV7-2	TRBJ2-1
CASSLEGLAKNIQYF	TGTGCCAGCAGCCTCGAGGGGTTAGCCAAAAACATTCAGTACTTC	few	.	TRBV7-2	TRBJ2-4
CATKGRVGYTF	TGTGCCACGAAAGGCAGGGTTGGCTACACCTTC	few	.	TRBV6-4	TRBJ1-2
CAISDVYEQYF	TGTGCCATCAGTGACGTCTACGAGCAGTACTTC	few	.	TRBV10-3	TRBJ2-7
CASSLRVYGGVAKNIQYF	TGTGCCAGCAGTCTCAGGGTGTACGGCGGGGTAGCCAAAAACATTCAGTACTTC	.	.	TRBV7-8	TRBJ2-4
CAWGTSVGTQYF	TGTGCCTGGGGGACTTCCGTCGGTACGCAGTATTTT	few	.	TRBV30	TRBJ2-3
CSARGGGKNTGELFF	TGCAGCGCGCGAGGCGGGGGAAAGAACACCGGGGAGCTGTTTTTT	few	TRBD2	TRBV29-1	TRBJ2-2
CSVEDRGQGWETQYF	TGCAGCGTTGAAGACCGGGGACAGGGATGGGAGACCCAGTACTTC	few	TRBD1	TRBV29-1	TRBJ2-5
CASTGLADNEQFF	TGTGCCAGCACCGGACTAGCGGACAATGAGCAGTTCTTC	few	TRBD2	TRBV12-3/TRBV12-4	TRBJ2-1
CASGQTNPGELFF	TGTGCCTCGGGGCAGACAAACCCCGGGGAGCTGTTTTTT	few	.	TRBV10-3	TRBJ2-2
CASSQGTGRGNYGYTF	TGCGCCAGCAGCCAAGGCACAGGGAGGGGTAACTATGGCTACACCTTC	few	.	TRBV4-1	TRBJ1-2
CASSFRTYEQYF	TGTGCCAGCAGTTTCAGGACGTACGAGCAGTACTTC	.	.	TRBV28	TRBJ2-7
CASSPDGNRQNTEAFF	TGTGCCAGCAGCCCGGACGGGAACAGGCAGAACACTGAAGCTTTCTTT	.	.	TRBV3-1	TRBJ1-1
CASSYGTSGRGSGELFF	TGCGCCAGCAGCTACGGGACTAGCGGGAGAGGATCCGGGGAGCTGTTTTTT	many	TRBD2	TRBV5-1	TRBJ2-2
CASSQSGRGTNGYTF	TGTGCCAGCAGCCAATCGGGCAGGGGGACCAATGGCTACACCTTC	few	TRBD1	TRBV16	TRBJ1-2
CASPVAGNTGELFF	TGTGCCAGCCCGGTGGCAGGGAACACCGGGGAGCTGTTTTTT	.	.	TRBV7-2	TRBJ2-2
CSAGRDTQYF	TGCAGTGCTGGTAGAGATACGCAGTATTTT	few	.	TRBV20-1	TRBJ2-3
CASSYERLGRLTDTQYF	TGTGCCAGCAGTTACGAGCGACTAGGCCGCCTCACAGATACGCAGTATTTT	few	.	TRBV6-5	TRBJ2-3
CASSLGATLDEQYF	TGTGCCAGCAGCTTAGGCGCTACCCTGGACGAGCAGTACTTC	few	.	TRBV7-9	TRBJ2-7
CAWGSPGSEQYF	TGTGCCTGGGGTTCCCCGGGCTCCGAGCAGTACTTC	.	.	TRBV30	TRBJ2-7